These 2 T cell receptor beta chains share one sample of origin, sequenced in a study of monozygotic twins with inflammatory bowel disease (dated by TCRdb to between 2018 and 2021). Library preparation was by 5' RACE. The sequencing machine was an Illumina HiSeq 2500. Through TCRdb reprocessing, the reads give one entry per CDR3 protein sequence; DNA is omitted. The sample table gives approximately 420,000 distinct CDR3 sequences. 2% to 3% of the sample comes from the top ten. Sequencing was performed on blood. These receptors were taken from a human donor with ulcerative colitis or Crohn's disease, or a healthy co-twin of an affected twin (not recorded which).

V is TRBV6-2 or TRBV6-3 and J is TRBJ1-5; the D call from TCRdb, TRBD1, cannot be confirmed without DNA. The CDR3 is made up of 14 amino acids. Per germline, CDR1 MNHEY and CDR2 SVGEGT. CDR3 in amino acids: CASTTSRVYQPQHF.

The chain is built from TRBV4-1 and TRBJ1-2. Germline V gene lookup returns CDR1 MGHRA and CDR2 YSYEKL. This CDR3 spans 14 amino acids. The CDR3 sequence: CASNRMGANYGYTF.